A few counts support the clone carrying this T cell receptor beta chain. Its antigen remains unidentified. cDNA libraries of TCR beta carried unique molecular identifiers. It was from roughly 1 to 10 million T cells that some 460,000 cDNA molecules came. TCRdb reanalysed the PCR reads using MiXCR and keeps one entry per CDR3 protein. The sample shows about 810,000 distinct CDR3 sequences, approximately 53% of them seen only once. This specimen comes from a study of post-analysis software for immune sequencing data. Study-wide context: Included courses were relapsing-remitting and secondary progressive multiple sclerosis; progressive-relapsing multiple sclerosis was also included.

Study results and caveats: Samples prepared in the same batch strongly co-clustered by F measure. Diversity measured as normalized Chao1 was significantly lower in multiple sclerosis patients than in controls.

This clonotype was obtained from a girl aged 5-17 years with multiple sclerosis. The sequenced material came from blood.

CDR3 sequence: CASSPRRDPETQYF. In DNA form, the CDR3 reads TGTGCCAGCAGCCCCAGAAGGGATCCCGAGACCCAGTACTTC. This chain joins TRBV7-9 and TRBJ2-5; D unresolved. Trimming removed 5 bases from V and 5 bases from J, with 15 bases in between. The CDR3 consists of 14 residues. Germline V gives CDR1 SEHNR, CDR2 FQNEAQ (reference sequence). Supplemented by reference TRBV7-9 and TRBJ2-5, the full variable domain reads DTGVSQNPRHKITKRGQNVTFRCDPISEHNRLYWYRQTLGQGPEFLTYFQNEAQLEKSRLLSDRFSAERPKGSFSTLEIQRTEQGDSAMYLCASSPRRDPETQYFGPGTRLLVL.